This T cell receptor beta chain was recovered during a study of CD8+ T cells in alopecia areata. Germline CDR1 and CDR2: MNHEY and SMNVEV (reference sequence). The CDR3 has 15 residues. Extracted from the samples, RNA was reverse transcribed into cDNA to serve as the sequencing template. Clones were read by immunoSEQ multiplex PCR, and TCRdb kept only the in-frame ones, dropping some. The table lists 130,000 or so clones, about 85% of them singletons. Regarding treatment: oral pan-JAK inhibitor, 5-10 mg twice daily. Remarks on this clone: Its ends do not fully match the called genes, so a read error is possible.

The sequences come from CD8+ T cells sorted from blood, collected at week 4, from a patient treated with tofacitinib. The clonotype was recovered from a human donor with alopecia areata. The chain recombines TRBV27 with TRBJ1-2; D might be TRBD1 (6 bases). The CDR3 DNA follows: TGTGCCAGCAGCCGCGGGTGGGGGCTTAACTCTGGCTACACCTTC. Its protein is CASSRGWGLNSGYTF.